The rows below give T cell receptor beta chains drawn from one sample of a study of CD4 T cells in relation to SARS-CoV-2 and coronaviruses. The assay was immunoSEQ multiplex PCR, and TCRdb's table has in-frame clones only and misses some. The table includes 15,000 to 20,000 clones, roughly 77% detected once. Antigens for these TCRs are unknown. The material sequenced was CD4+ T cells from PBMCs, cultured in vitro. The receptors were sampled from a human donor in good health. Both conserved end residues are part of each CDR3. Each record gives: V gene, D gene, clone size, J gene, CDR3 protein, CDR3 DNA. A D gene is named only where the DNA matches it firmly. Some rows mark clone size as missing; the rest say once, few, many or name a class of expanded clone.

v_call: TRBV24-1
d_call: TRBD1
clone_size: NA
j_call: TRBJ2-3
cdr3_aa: CATSAGGGQGRTDTQYF
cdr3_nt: TGTGCCACCAGTGCCGGGGGGGGACAGGGGAGGACAGATACGCAGTATTTT

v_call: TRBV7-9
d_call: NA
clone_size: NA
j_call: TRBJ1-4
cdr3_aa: CASSLRETNEKLFF
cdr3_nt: TGTGCCAGCAGCTTAAGGGAAACTAATGAAAAACTGTTTTTT

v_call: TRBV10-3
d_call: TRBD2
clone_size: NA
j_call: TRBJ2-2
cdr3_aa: CAIKGLAGGTGELFF
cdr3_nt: TGTGCCATCAAGGGGCTAGCGGGAGGTACCGGGGAGCTGTTTTTT

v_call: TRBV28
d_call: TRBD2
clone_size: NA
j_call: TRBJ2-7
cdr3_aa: CASSSGLAGYPSYEQYF
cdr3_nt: TGTGCCAGCAGTTCAGGACTAGCGGGATACCCCAGCTACGAGCAGTACTTC

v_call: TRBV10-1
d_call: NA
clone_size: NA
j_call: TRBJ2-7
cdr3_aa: CASSGYVGGEQYF
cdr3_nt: TGCGCCAGCAGTGGGTACGTCGGTGGCGAGCAGTACTTC

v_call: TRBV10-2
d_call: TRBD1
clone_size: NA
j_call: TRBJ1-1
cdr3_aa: CASSKGQGETEAFF
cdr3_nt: TGCGCCAGCAGTAAGGGACAGGGAGAGACTGAAGCTTTCTTT

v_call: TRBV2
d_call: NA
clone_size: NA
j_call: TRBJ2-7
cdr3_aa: CASSGDYSYEQYF
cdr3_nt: TGTGCCAGCAGTGGTGACTATTCCTACGAGCAGTACTTC

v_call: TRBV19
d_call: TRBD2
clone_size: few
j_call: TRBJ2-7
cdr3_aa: CASRKIAGEYEQYF
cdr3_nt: TGTGCCAGTCGAAAAATAGCGGGAGAGTACGAGCAGTACTTC

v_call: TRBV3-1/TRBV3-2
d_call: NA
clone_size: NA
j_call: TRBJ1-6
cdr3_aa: CASSQVWAGDSPLHF
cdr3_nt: TGTGCCAGCAGCCAAGTGTGGGCAGGGGATTCACCCCTCCACTTT

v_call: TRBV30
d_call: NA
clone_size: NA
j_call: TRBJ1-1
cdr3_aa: CAWSNGLNTEAFF
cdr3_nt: TGTGCCTGGAGTAACGGCCTCAACACTGAAGCTTTCTTT

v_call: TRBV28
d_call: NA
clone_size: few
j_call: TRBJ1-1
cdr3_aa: CASLWEREAFF
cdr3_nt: TGTGCCAGCTTGTGGGAACGCGAAGCTTTCTTT

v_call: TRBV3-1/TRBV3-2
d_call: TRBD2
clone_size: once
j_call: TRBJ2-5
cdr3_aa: CASSPRSSGRTYGTQYF
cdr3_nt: TGTGCCAGCAGCCCCCGCTCTAGCGGGAGAACATACGGGACCCAGTACTTC

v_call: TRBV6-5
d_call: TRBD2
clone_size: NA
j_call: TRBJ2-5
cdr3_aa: CASSSLAGAVETQYF
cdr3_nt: TGTGCCAGCAGTTCGCTAGCGGGAGCGGTAGAGACCCAGTACTTC

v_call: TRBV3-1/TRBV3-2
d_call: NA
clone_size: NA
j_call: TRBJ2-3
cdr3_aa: CASSMGPQVTQYF
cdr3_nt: TGTGCCAGCAGCATGGGACCGCAGGTTACGCAGTATTTT

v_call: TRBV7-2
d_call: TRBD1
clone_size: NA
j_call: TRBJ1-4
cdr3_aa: CASSDHRGPGEKLFF
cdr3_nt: TGTGCCAGCAGCGACCACAGGGGGCCGGGTGAAAAACTGTTTTTT

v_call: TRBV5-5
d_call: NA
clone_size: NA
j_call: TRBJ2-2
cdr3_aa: CASSRWSWGRSNTGELFF
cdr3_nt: TGTGCCAGCAGCCGTTGGAGCTGGGGGCGATCGAACACCGGGGAGCTGTTTTTT

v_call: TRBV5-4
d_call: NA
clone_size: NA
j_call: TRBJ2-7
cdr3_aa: CASSLDLWAGEQEQYF
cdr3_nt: TGTGCCAGCAGCTTGGACCTTTGGGCAGGGGAACAGGAGCAGTACTTC

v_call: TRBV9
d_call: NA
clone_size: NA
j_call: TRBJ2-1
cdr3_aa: CASSVGAPSYNEQFF
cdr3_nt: TGTGCCAGCAGCGTAGGGGCCCCGTCCTACAATGAGCAGTTCTTC

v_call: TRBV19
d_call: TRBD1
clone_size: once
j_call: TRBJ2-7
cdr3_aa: CASSIRGGTGTYEQYF
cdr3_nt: TGTGCCAGTAGTATCCGTGGCGGGACAGGAACCTACGAGCAGTACTTC

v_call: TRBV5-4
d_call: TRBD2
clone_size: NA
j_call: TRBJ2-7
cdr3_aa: CASSLAGLAGAYEQYF
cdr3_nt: TGTGCCAGCAGCTTGGCGGGGCTAGCGGGCGCCTACGAGCAGTACTTC

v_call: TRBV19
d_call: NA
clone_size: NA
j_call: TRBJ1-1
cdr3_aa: CASSIALYGKNTEAFF
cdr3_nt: TGTGCCAGTAGTATAGCCCTCTATGGGAAGAACACTGAAGCTTTCTTT

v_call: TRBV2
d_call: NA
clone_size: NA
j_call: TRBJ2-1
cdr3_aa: CASSEIGGVPYNEQFF
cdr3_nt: TGTGCCAGCAGTGAAATTGGGGGTGTCCCCTACAATGAGCAGTTCTTC

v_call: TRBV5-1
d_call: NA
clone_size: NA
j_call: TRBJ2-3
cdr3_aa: CASSLPSGEGTDTQYF
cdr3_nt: TGCGCCAGCAGCCTTCCCTCGGGGGAGGGCACAGATACGCAGTATTTT

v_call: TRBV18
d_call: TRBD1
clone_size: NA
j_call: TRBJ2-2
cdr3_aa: CASSPLTTGAGELFF
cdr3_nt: TGTGCCAGCTCACCGCTTACTACAGGGGCCGGGGAGCTGTTTTTT

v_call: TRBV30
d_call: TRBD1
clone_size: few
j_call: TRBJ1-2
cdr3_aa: CAFGDPSGGRYGYTF
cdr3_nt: TGTGCCTTTGGGGACCCATCAGGGGGACGCTATGGCTACACCTTC

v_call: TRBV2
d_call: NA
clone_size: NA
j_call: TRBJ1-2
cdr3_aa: CASSVGEGGYTF
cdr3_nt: TGTGCCAGCAGTGTCGGGGAGGGGGGCTACACCTTC

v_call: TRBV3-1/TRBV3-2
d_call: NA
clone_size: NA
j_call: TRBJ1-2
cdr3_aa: CASSQPTGGYGYTF
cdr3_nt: TGTGCCAGCAGCCAACCCACAGGAGGCTATGGCTACACCTTC